This T cell receptor (beta chain) is from a study of blood T cell repertoires in COVID-19. Overall study: Samples of COVID-19 (acute and convalescent) were obtained from the United States, Italy and Spain. Sample material is recorded as cDNA or gDNA derived from T cells, B-cell-depleted T cells, or PBMCs.

This table comes from immunoSEQ multiplex PCR, and its TCRdb copy is limited to in-frame clones, with some not included. The profile shows about 270,000 clones, roughly 91% of them singletons. Participants' own reports of clinical history determined their cohort assignment. Sequenced: PBMCs or T cells enriched from blood (not recorded which). This receptor was identified in a woman aged 35 to 49 with acute COVID-19.

The chain's CDR3 is CASSRLALNTDTQYF. CDR3 nucleotide sequence: TGCGCCAGCAGCCGCTTAGCCTTGAACACAGATACGCAGTATTTT. This chain joins TRBV4-1 and TRBJ2-3; the D is unclear. Germline CDR1 MGHRA, CDR2 YSYEKL. Trimming shortened V by 4 bases and J by 2 bases, and 13 bases separated the two germline ends. This CDR3 contains 15 residues.